This TCR beta chain is from a study of cytomegalovirus exposure and HLA in healthy donors. The sample holds one count of this clone. Its antigen remains unidentified. This CDR3 has 17 residues. J was trimmed by 4 bases and V by 4 bases; bases with no gene match: 11. Germline loops: CDR1 SGHDT, CDR2 YYEEEE. Whole-study findings and limits: The authors reported that TCR beta sequences could predict HLA-A and HLA-B alleles. These predictions were accurate for most subjects in the first cohort. Overall, roughly 150 TCR beta chains were annotated as cytomegalovirus-associated. Analysis performed later showed TCR beta chains linked to HLA being more clonally expanded than equally common others.

Primers for the PCR totalled 60 Vbeta and 13 Jbeta. Sequenced by immunoSEQ multiplex PCR; TCRdb stores in-frame clones only, minus some. The sample contains 100,000 or so clones, roughly three fifths of which appear only once. At sampling all donors were nominally healthy, likely with unrecorded immune exposures. This clonotype originated in a woman in her twenties or thirties in good health and CMV-seronegative. This chain uses TRBV5-6 with TRBJ1-2; 12 bases are shared with TRBD1. The sample comprised PBMCs. CDR3 loop: CASSPGQGAGVLYGYTF. In DNA, the CDR3 is TGTGCCAGCAGCCCGGGACAGGGGGCGGGAGTTCTCTATGGCTACACCTTC.